These T cell receptor beta chains were read from a single sample in a study of shared T cell receptors in the human thymus. The data were produced by immunoSEQ multiplex PCR, yet TCRdb's version contains in-frame clones alone and is incomplete. The repertoire holds 600,000 or so clones, with around 87% as singletons. The same data also contributed to another study, on human thymus T cells.

The sample comprised thymocytes. The receptor source for this set is a boy in the first two years of life with a congenital heart defect. Both conserved end residues are part of each CDR3. Each record gives: J gene, V gene, clone size, D gene, CDR3 protein, CDR3 DNA. A D gene is named only where the DNA matches it firmly. For some rows the clone size is stated as once, few or many, or as a class when expanded; others skip it.

>TRBJ2-4|TRBV28|.|TRBD1
CASTPTGPPNIQYF
TGTGCCAGCACCCCGACAGGGCCCCCGAACATTCAGTACTTC
>TRBJ1-3|TRBV18|.|.
CASSPRQDFSGNTIYF
TGTGCCAGCTCACCTCGACAGGATTTCTCTGGAAACACCATATATTTT
>TRBJ1-1|TRBV4-1|.|.
CASSQETPPAVTEAFF
TGCGCCAGCAGCCAAGAGACTCCCCCGGCTGTCACTGAAGCTTTCTTT
>TRBJ2-7|TRBV28|.|.
CASSLWGVALNERYF
TGTGCCAGCAGTTTGTGGGGGGTTGCGCTTAACGAGCGGTACTTC
>TRBJ1-5|TRBV4-1|few|.
CASSQDREISNQPQHF
TGCGCCAGCAGCCAAGATCGAGAAATTAGCAATCAGCCCCAGCATTTT
>TRBJ1-3|TRBV7-9|.|TRBD1
CASSVTGPASGNTIYF
TGTGCCAGCAGCGTGACAGGGCCGGCCTCTGGAAACACCATATATTTT
>TRBJ1-4|TRBV25-1|.|TRBD1
CASSDDGQGQEKLFF
TGTGCCAGCAGTGACGATGGACAGGGACAAGAAAAACTGTTTTTT
>TRBJ2-1|TRBV14|.|.
CASSQDGYNEQFF
TGTGCCAGCAGCCAAGACGGCTACAATGAGCAGTTCTTC
>TRBJ2-2|TRBV28|.|TRBD2
CASSLESGSTGELFF
TGTGCCAGCAGTTTAGAGAGCGGGAGTACCGGGGAGCTGTTTTTT
>TRBJ2-3|TRBV28|.|TRBD2
CASSPSPLAGSTDTQYF
TGTGCCAGCAGTCCCTCCCCGCTAGCGGGAAGCACAGATACGCAGTATTTT
>TRBJ2-7|TRBV6-5|.|.
CASRDTFPAYEQYF
TGTGCCAGCAGAGACACCTTCCCTGCCTACGAGCAGTACTTC
>TRBJ2-1|TRBV29-1|.|TRBD1
CSVKDRVSYNEQFF
TGCAGCGTCAAGGACAGGGTCTCCTACAATGAGCAGTTCTTC
>TRBJ1-2|TRBV15|.|TRBD1
CATTLDLTGNYGYTF
TGTGCCACCACCCTAGATCTGACAGGGAACTATGGCTACACCTTC
>TRBJ2-1|TRBV9|.|TRBD2
CASSPGLARNNGPPDNEQFF
TGTGCCAGCAGCCCCGGACTAGCGCGGAATAATGGCCCCCCGGACAATGAGCAGTTCTTC
>TRBJ1-4|TRBV28|.|.
CASTPRTNEKLFF
TGTGCCAGCACTCCCCGGACAAATGAAAAACTGTTTTTT
>TRBJ2-7|TRBV28|.|.
CASRDSFYEQYF
TGTGCCAGCAGGGACAGCTTCTACGAGCAGTACTTC
>TRBJ1-2|TRBV25-1|once|TRBD1
CASSLSGEGGNYGYTF
TGTGCCAGCAGCCTCTCGGGTGAAGGGGGCAACTATGGCTACACCTTC
>TRBJ2-1|TRBV7-2|once|.
CASSLAGPSTSKTNEQFF
TGTGCCAGCAGCTTAGCCGGTCCTTCTACTAGCAAGACCAATGAGCAGTTCTTC
>TRBJ1-2|TRBV4-1|.|.
CASSQVSQNNYGYTF
TGCGCCAGCAGCCAAGTTAGCCAGAATAACTATGGCTACACCTTC
>TRBJ2-7|TRBV2|.|TRBD2
CASSPGTSGSHEQYF
TGTGCCAGCAGCCCGGGGACTAGCGGGAGCCACGAGCAGTACTTC
>TRBJ2-1|TRBV6-4|.|TRBD1
CASSVGTGVLNEQFF
TGTGCCAGCAGTGTCGGGACAGGGGTTCTAAATGAGCAGTTCTTC
>TRBJ1-5|TRBV19|.|.
CASTLTPNQPQHF
TGTGCCAGTACCTTGACACCGAATCAGCCCCAGCATTTT
>TRBJ1-1|TRBV2|few|.
CASKPPGEDTEAFF
TGTGCCAGCAAGCCCCCCGGGGAGGACACTGAAGCTTTCTTT
>TRBJ2-3|TRBV27|.|TRBD2
CASSATSGHTDTQYF
TGTGCCAGCAGTGCAACTAGCGGCCACACAGATACGCAGTATTTT